The source of this T cell receptor beta chain is a study of blood T cell repertoires in COVID-19. The V end lost 3 bases, the J end lost 1 base, and 7 bases lay between the germline ends. The germline CDR1 and CDR2 sequences are SGDLS and YYNGEE. The CDR3 contains 13 residues. Repertoires were generated with immunoSEQ multiplex PCR, while TCRdb's copy carries only in-frame clones and drops some. The sample contains 200,000 to 250,000 clones, around 92% of which appear only once. Sequences were obtained from peripheral blood. The TCR originated in a man in his thirties or forties with acute or convalescent COVID-19. The V gene is TRBV9, the J gene TRBJ1-1; D is perhaps TRBD1 (5 bases). The CDR3 DNA sequence: TGTGCCAGCAGCGCCACAGGGAACACTGAAGCTTTCTTT. Its translation is CASSATGNTEAFF.